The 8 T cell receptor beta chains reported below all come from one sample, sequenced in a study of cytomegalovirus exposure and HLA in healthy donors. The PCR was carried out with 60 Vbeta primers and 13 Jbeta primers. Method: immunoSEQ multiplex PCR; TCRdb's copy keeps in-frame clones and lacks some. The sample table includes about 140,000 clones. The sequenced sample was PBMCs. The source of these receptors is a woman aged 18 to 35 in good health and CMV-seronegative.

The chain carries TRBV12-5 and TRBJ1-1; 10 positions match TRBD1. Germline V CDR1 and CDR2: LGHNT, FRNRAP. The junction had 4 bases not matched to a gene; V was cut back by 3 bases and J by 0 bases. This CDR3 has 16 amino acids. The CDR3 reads CASGFGTGVVNTEAFF. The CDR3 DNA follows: TGTGCTAGTGGTTTCGGGACAGGGGTAGTGAACACTGAAGCTTTCTTT.

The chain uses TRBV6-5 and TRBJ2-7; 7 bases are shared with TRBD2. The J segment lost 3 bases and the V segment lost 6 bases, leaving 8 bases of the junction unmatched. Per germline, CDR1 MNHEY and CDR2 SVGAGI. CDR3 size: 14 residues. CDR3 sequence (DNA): TGTGCCAGCAGATTGCGGCGGGAGAGCTACGAGCAGTACTTC. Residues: CASRLRRESYEQYF.

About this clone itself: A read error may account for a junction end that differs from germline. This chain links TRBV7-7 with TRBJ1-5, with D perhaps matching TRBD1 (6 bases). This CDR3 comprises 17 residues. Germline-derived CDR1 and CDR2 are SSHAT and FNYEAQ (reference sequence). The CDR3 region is CASSLRVDRGYNQPQHF. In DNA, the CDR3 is TGTGCTAGCAGCTTAAGGGTCGATAGGGGGTACAATCAGCCCCAGCATTTT.

The CDR3 DNA follows: TGTGCCAGCAAACAGGGGGAAACAGGGGCCAACGTCCTGACTTTC. As protein: CASKQGETGANVLTF. The V and J genes are TRBV6-6 and TRBJ2-6; 8 bases are a match to TRBD1. The V gene's germline CDR1 is MNHNY and CDR2 SVGAGI (reference sequence). Germline trimming cut 7 bases from V and 4 bases from J; bases unmatched to any gene: 6. The length of the CDR3 is 15 residues.

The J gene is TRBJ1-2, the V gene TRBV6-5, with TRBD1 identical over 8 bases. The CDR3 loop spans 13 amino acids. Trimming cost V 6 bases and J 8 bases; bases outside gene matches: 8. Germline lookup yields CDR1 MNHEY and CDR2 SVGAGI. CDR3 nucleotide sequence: TGTGCCAGCAGCAGGACAGGGAGGAGCGGCTACACCTTC. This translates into CASSRTGRSGYTF.

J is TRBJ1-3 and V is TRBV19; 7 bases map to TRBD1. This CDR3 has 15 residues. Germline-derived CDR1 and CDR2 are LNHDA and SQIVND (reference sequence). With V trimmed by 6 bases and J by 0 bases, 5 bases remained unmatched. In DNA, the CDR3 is TGTGCCAGTAGCTCTACAGGGGACTCTGGAAACACCATATATTTT. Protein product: CASSSTGDSGNTIYF.

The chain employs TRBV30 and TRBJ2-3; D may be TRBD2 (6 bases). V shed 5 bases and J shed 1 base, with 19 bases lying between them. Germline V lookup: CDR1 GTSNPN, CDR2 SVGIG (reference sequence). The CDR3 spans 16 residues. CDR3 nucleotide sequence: TGTGCCTGGCGGCGGGGAGTGTACCGAGGCACAGATACGCAGTATTTT. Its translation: CAWRRGVYRGTDTQYF.

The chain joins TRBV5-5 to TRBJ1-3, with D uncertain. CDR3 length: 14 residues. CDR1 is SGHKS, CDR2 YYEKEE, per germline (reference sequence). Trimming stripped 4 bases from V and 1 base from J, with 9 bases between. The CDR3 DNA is TGTGCCAGCAGCCCTCAGGTATCTGGAAACACCATATATTTT. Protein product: CASSPQVSGNTIYF.